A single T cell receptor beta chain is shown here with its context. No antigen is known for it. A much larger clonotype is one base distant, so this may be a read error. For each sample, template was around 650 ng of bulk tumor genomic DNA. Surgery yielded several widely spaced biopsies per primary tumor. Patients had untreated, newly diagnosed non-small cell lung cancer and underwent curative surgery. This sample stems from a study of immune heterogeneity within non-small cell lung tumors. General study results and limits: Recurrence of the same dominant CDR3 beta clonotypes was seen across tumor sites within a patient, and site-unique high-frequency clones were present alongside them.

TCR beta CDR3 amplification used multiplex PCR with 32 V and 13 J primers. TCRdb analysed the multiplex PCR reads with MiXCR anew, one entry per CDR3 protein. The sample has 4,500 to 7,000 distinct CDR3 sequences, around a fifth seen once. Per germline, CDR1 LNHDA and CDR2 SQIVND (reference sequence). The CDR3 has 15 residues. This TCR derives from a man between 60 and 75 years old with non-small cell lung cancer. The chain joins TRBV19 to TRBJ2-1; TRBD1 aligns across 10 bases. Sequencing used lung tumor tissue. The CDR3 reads CASTSGTGVFNEQLF. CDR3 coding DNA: TGTGCCAGTACCTCCGGGACAGGGGTATTCAATGAGCAGCTCTTC.